Ten or more counts support the clone carrying this TCR beta chain. The authors amplified TCR beta CDR3 regions, and they did so from RNA transcripts for repertoire sequencing. After a first-round RT-PCR with HTBI primers, a second-round multiplex PCR was run. TCRdb ran MiXCR on the multiplex PCR reads and lists one entry per CDR3 protein. The sample lists some 350,000 distinct CDR3 sequences, roughly 17% seen once, with 2.4% in the top ten. This specimen belongs to a study of Graves' ophthalmopathy and Graves' hyperthyroidism. With V trimmed by 6 bases and J by 8 bases, 6 bases remained unmatched. Germline CDR1 and CDR2: DFQATT and SNEGSKA (reference sequence). This CDR3 comprises 13 residues.

The chain recombines TRBV20-1 with TRBJ1-6, with 8 bases identical to TRBD1. The sequence came from an adult woman with stable Graves' hyperthyroidism. The material sequenced was peripheral blood. The CDR3 loop reads CSARTGNDSPLHF. As DNA, the CDR3 is TGCAGTGCCCGGACAGGGAATGATTCACCCCTCCACTTT.